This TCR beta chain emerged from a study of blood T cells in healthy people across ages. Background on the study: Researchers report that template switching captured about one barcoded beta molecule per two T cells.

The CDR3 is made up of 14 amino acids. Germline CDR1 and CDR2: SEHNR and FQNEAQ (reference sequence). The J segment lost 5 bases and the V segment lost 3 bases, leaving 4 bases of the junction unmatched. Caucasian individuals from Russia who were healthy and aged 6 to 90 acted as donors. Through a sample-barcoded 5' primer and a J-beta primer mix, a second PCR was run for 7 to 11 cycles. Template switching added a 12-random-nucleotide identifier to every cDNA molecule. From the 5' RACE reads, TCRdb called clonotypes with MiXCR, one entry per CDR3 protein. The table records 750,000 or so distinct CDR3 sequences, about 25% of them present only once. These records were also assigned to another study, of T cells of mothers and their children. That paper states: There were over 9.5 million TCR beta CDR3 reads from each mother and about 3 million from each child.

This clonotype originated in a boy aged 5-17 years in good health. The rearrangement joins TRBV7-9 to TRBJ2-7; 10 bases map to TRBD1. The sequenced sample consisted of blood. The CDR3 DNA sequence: TGTGCCAGCAGCTTGACAGGGGGCCGGGACGAGCAGTACTTC. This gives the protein CASSLTGGRDEQYF.